These 24 T cell receptor beta chains came from one sample sequenced in a study of neoadjuvant anti-PD-1 for oral cavity cancer (dated by TCRdb to the early 2020s). According to the study, the label for this sample's time point signals: before neoadjuvant nivolumab. Libraries were built with the immunoSEQ multiplex PCR assay. The clones in this table, taken by TCRdb from immuneACCESS, are in-frame only. Not every clone is retained; where verified, under half of the shortfall comes from an unresolved V gene, and the cause of the rest is unknown. Recorded for this sample are 17,000 or so clones; approximately 70% of them occurred a single time. The top ten clonotypes cover 2.7% of the sample. Source: PBMCs, taken before nivolumab (anti-PD-1) treatment. The receptors were sampled from a person aged 35-79 years with oral cavity squamous cell carcinoma.

V and J are TRBV30 and TRBJ1-2, with TRBD1 matching 8 bases. The CDR3 is 13 residues long. CDR1 and CDR2 from the germline V gene are GTSNPN and SVGIG (reference sequence). The junction had 7 bases not matched to a gene; V was cut back by 2 bases and J by 8 bases. The CDR3 DNA is TGTGCCTGGAGTTTTCAGGGGGCTCGGGGCTACACCTTC. The encoded protein is CAWSFQGARGYTF.

V usage is TRBV5-4 and J usage is TRBJ2-7; TRBD2 matches at 8 bases. Germline V gene lookup returns CDR1 SGHNT and CDR2 YYREEE (reference sequence). V was clipped by 4 bases and J by 0 bases; unmatched bases: 6. The CDR3 loop spans 15 amino acids. In DNA form, the CDR3 reads TGTGCCAGCAGCAGCCGAACTAGCGGCTCCTACGAGCAGTACTTC. The encoded protein is CASSSRTSGSYEQYF.

V and J are TRBV2 and TRBJ2-3, with D possibly TRBD2 on 6 matching bases. With 6 bases removed from V and 7 bases from J, the gap between germline ends came to 11 bases. Germline V CDR1 and CDR2: SNHLY, FYNNEI. The CDR3 runs 12 residues. CDR3 amino acids: CASSSGLNTQYF. In nucleotides, the CDR3 is TGTGCCAGCAGCTCGGGACTTAATACGCAGTATTTT.

The chain couples TRBV6-8 to TRBJ1-5; a weak D match, TRBD1 (6 bases). The CDR3 extends over 15 amino acids. The germline CDR1 and CDR2 sequences are MNHGY and SAAAGT. V shed 6 bases and J shed 3 bases, with 15 bases lying between them. CDR3 sequence (DNA): TGTGCCAGCAGCCCCCGGGGGGCCCACAATCAGCCCCAGCATTTT. This sequence encodes CASSPRGAHNQPQHF.

The gene calls are TRBV6-5 and TRBJ2-5; 9 bases match TRBD1. Germline values: CDR1 MNHEY, CDR2 SVGAGI. V was pared by 5 bases and J by 5 bases, with 6 bases of the junction left unmatched. The length of the CDR3 is 14 residues. The CDR3 sequence is CASSQQGARETQYF. CDR3 DNA sequence: TGTGCCAGCAGTCAACAGGGGGCCAGGGAGACCCAGTACTTC.

The V call is TRBV28, the J call TRBJ2-4; 14 positions agree with TRBD2. The CDR3 has 18 amino acids. With 5 bases clipped from V and 3 bases from J, the junction kept 9 bases outside the gene matches. Germline V gene data show CDR1 as MDHEN and CDR2 as SYDVKM. CDR3 nucleotides: TGTGCCAGCAGTAAGACTAGCGGGAGGGCCGCGGACAAAAACATTCAGTACTTC. Protein: CASSKTSGRAADKNIQYF.

This chain connects TRBV27 to TRBJ2-5, with no clear D. The germline V gene encodes CDR1 MNHEY and CDR2 SMNVEV (reference sequence). V lost 5 bases and J lost 3, with 13 bases in between. The CDR3 has 14 amino acids. CDR3 DNA sequence: TGTGCCAGCAGTCCTGCCGGAGAGGAAGAGACCCAGTACTTC. Translation gives CASSPAGEEETQYF.

The chain is built from TRBV5-6 and TRBJ1-1, with D possibly matching TRBD1 (5 bases). Germline lookup yields CDR1 SGHDT and CDR2 YYEEEE. With 3 bases removed from V and 6 bases from J, the gap between germline ends came to 12 bases. This CDR3 region has 13 residues. CDR3 in amino acids: CASSSLDTAEAFF. The CDR3 DNA reads TGTGCCAGCAGCTCGCTGGACACCGCTGAAGCTTTCTTT.

The rearrangement links TRBV27 to TRBJ1-5; 8 bases agree with TRBD1. CDR1 MNHEY and CDR2 SMNVEV come from the germline V gene (reference sequence). The V and J ends lost 6 bases and 0 bases, in that order; junction bases with no gene match: 10. This CDR3 is built from 17 residues. The CDR3 nucleotides read TGTGCCAGCAGGGGTGGACAGGGAGGATATAGCAATCAGCCCCAGCATTTT. Translated: CASRGGQGGYSNQPQHF.

The rearrangement links TRBV2 to TRBJ2-7; 7 bases align to TRBD1. The germline CDR1 and CDR2 sequences are SNHLY and FYNNEI. Trimming took 3 bases from V and 0 from J; bases not matched to a gene: 11. The CDR3 has 17 amino acids. The CDR3 bases are TGTGCCAGCAGTGATAGACAGGGCACCATCTTCTCCTACGAGCAGTACTTC. This translates into CASSDRQGTIFSYEQYF.

The J gene is TRBJ2-5, the V gene TRBV2, with TRBD2 matching over 13 bases. Germline V CDR1 and CDR2: SNHLY, FYNNEI. Trimming at V came to 3 bases and at J to 5 bases, leaving 3 bases not matched to a gene. CDR3 length: 15 amino acids. The CDR3 loop is CASSDLLAGGETQYF. The CDR3 nucleotides read TGTGCCAGCAGTGACTTACTAGCGGGAGGGGAGACCCAGTACTTC.

The genes are TRBV5-1 and TRBJ1-4, with TRBD1 matching over 8 bases. This CDR3 is built from 17 residues. J lost 7 bases, V lost 1 base, and 12 bases had no gene match. Germline V gives CDR1 SGHRS, CDR2 YFSETQ. The CDR3 is CASSLTTGVAAGEKLFF. The CDR3 DNA sequence: TGCGCCAGCAGCTTGACGACAGGGGTCGCGGCTGGTGAAAAACTGTTTTTT.

This clone was recorded a few times. V and J are TRBV27 and TRBJ2-1, with TRBD2 identical over 14 bases. CDR3 length: 17 residues. In germline, CDR1 is MNHEY, CDR2 SMNVEV (reference sequence). V was clipped by 4 bases and J by 7 bases; unmatched bases: 9. The CDR3 bases are TGTGCCAGCAGTTCCTGGACTAGCGGGAGGCCTACAAATGAGCAGTTCTTC. Its protein product is CASSSWTSGRPTNEQFF.

The rearrangement uses TRBV27 and TRBJ2-3; 7 bases are a match to TRBD1. After removal of 4 bases from V and 2 bases from J, the junction contained 9 bases not matched to a gene. The CDR3 totals 16 residues. Germline loops: CDR1 MNHEY, CDR2 SMNVEV (reference sequence). The CDR3: CASSSTPQGPTDTQYF. The DNA of the CDR3 is TGTGCCAGCAGTTCGACACCACAGGGGCCCACAGATACGCAGTATTTT.

The chain has TRBV5-1 and TRBJ2-1; D gene unclear. CDR3 length equals 15 residues. V dropped 4 bases and J dropped 0 bases, with 11 bases sitting between them. The germline gives CDR1 SGHRS, CDR2 YFSETQ. CDR3: CASSTLLSSYNEQFF. The CDR3 DNA reads as TGCGCCAGCAGCACACTCCTAAGCTCCTACAATGAGCAGTTCTTC.

This chain joins TRBV27 and TRBJ1-5, with unresolved D. This CDR3 has 13 amino acids. Germline V lookup: CDR1 MNHEY, CDR2 SMNVEV (reference sequence). Between the trimmed V and J ends, which lost 5 bases and 0 bases, there was a span of 5 bases. CDR3 protein: CASSIDSNQPQHF. The CDR3 bases are TGTGCCAGCAGTATTGATAGCAATCAGCCCCAGCATTTT.

The CDR3 loop is CASSLGGQGTETQYF. DNA of the CDR3: TGTGCCAGCAGCCTCGGGGGACAGGGAACCGAGACCCAGTACTTC. The chain carries TRBV7-3 and TRBJ2-5; 9 bases match TRBD1. Germline V gene lookup returns CDR1 SGHTA and CDR2 FQGTGA. CDR3 size: 15 residues. V lost 5 bases to trimming and J lost 5 bases; unmatched junction nucleotides: 9. The variable domain in full, with the rest retrieved from reference TRBV7-3 and TRBJ2-5, is GAGVSQTPSNKVTEKGKYVELRCDPISGHTALYWYRQSLGQGPEFLIYFQGTGAADDSGLPNDRFFAVRPEGSVSTLKIQRTERGDSAVYLCASSLGGQGTETQYFGPGTRLLVL.

This chain connects TRBV5-1 to TRBJ2-7, with 9 bases aligning to TRBD2. Germline CDR1 is SGHRS and CDR2 is YFSETQ. V was clipped by 1 base and J by 6 bases; unmatched bases: 8. This CDR3 is 15 amino acids long. Here the CDR3 reads CASSLTAGGGVEQYF. The CDR3 bases are TGCGCCAGCAGCTTGACAGCGGGAGGCGGGGTCGAGCAGTACTTC.

The CDR3 reads CSVGDRIDGYTF. The CDR3 coding sequence is TGCAGCGTCGGGGACAGAATTGATGGCTACACCTTC. The chain joins TRBV29-1 to TRBJ1-2, with 7 bases identical to TRBD1. V lost 6 bases to trimming and J lost 6 bases; unmatched junction nucleotides: 7. Germline V CDR1 and CDR2: SQVTM, ANQGSEA. The CDR3 consists of 12 residues.

This clone was seen just once. The genes are TRBV5-6 and TRBJ2-7, with no clear D. The CDR3 spans 13 residues. With 5 bases removed from V and 4 bases from J, the gap between germline ends came to 13 bases. Germline CDR1 SGHDT, CDR2 YYEEEE. In nucleotides, the CDR3 is TGTGCCAGCAGGGGCGGTAATAGTTACGAGCAGTACTTC. Translation: CASRGGNSYEQYF.

This chain uses TRBV10-3 with TRBJ2-2; 12 bases are shared with TRBD2. Germline-derived CDR1 and CDR2 are ENHRY and SYGVKD. J lost 6 bases, V lost 6 bases, and 14 bases had no gene match. This CDR3 has 18 amino acids. The CDR3 nucleotides are TGTGCCATCAGCCCCCCCCCGCTAGCGGGAGGGCCGCCCGGGGAGCTGTTTTTT. Translated, it gives CAISPPPLAGGPPGELFF.

J is TRBJ2-1 and V is TRBV13; TRBD1 matches 7 bases. CDR3 size: 15 residues. The germline CDR1 and CDR2 sequences are PRHDT and FYEKMQ (reference sequence). The V gene end was trimmed by 5 bases and the J gene end by 6 bases; junction bases not matched to a gene: 10. CDR3 DNA: TGTGCCAGCAGCGGGAACAGGGGTTGGACCAATGAGCAGTTCTTC. It codes for CASSGNRGWTNEQFF.

The chain uses TRBV29-1 and TRBJ1-1, with a possible D match to TRBD1 (6 bases). Germline CDR1 and CDR2: SQVTM and ANQGSEA. The CDR3 is 14 amino acids. Trimming shortened V by 5 bases and J by 5 bases, and 18 bases separated the two germline ends. CDR3 in DNA: TGCAGCGTTATAAGGGGTGGGGGCAAGACTGAAGCTTTCTTT. Translating gives CSVIRGGGKTEAFF.

V and J are TRBV29-1 and TRBJ2-3; 12 bases match TRBD1. Trimming cost V 1 base and J 3 bases; bases outside gene matches: 2. CDR1 SQVTM and CDR2 ANQGSEA come from the germline V gene. CDR3 size: 15 residues. The DNA for the CDR3 is TGCAGCGTTGAAGCGGGACAGGGGGCAACAGATACGCAGTATTTT. Protein product: CSVEAGQGATDTQYF.